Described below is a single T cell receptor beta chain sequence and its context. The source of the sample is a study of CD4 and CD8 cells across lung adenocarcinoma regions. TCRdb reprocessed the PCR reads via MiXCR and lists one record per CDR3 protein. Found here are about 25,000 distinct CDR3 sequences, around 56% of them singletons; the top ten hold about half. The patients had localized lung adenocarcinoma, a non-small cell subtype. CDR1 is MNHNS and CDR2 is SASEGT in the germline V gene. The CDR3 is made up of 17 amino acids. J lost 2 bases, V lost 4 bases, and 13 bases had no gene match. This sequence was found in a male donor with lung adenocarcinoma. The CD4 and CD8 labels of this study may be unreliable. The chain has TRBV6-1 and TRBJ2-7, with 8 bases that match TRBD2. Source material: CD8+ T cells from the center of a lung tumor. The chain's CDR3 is CASSGGMGAGGPYEQYF. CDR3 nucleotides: TGTGCCAGCAGTGGGGGGATGGGGGCGGGAGGTCCCTACGAGCAGTACTTC.